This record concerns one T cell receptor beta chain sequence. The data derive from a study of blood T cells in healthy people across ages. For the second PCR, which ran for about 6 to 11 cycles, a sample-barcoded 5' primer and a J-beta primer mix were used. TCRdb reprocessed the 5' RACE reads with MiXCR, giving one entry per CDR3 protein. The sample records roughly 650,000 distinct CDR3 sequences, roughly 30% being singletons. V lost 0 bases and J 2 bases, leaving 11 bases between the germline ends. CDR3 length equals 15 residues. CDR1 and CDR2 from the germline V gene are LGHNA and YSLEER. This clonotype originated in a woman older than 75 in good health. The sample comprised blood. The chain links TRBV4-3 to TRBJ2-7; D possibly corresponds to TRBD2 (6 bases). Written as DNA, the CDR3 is TGCGCCAGCAGCCAAGATCGGGGGAAACCCTACGAGCAGTACTTC. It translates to CASSQDRGKPYEQYF.